The T cell receptor beta chain under discussion was sequenced for a study of blood T cell repertoires in COVID-19. Sequencing was performed with immunoSEQ multiplex PCR; in TCRdb, only in-frame clones are kept and a portion is missing. The sample lists 150,000 to 200,000 clones; approximately 91% were seen once. The V gene's germline CDR1 is SEHNR and CDR2 FQNEAQ (reference sequence). The CDR3 runs to 15 residues. Trimming at V came to 5 bases and at J to 9 bases, leaving 10 bases not matched to a gene. The TCR was taken from a man aged 18-30 years with COVID-19, enrolled during active disease. This sequence joins TRBV7-9 and TRBJ2-1; 10 bases fit TRBD2. Sequenced material: peripheral blood. CDR3 bases: TGTGCCAGCAGCGAACTGGCTAGCGGGGGCGGTGAGCAGTTCTTC. Translation gives CASSELASGGGEQFF.